This is a list of T cell receptor beta chains from one sample in a study of T cell repertoires in cytomegalovirus infection. Each CDR3 protein is one row after TCRdb ran MiXCR on the reads. The table includes about 230,000 distinct CDR3 sequences, under 25% detected once. The specimen was CD8+ T cells from PBMCs. The receptors shown here come from a human donor in good health (CMV status not recorded). Some clones in this sample may be carry-over from other donors' samples. Each CDR3 is given with its conserved first and last residue. Each record gives: CDR3 protein, CDR3 DNA, D gene, V gene, clone size, J gene. A D gene is named only where the DNA matches it firmly. A row's size may be missing; if present it is once, few, many or a size class.

CASSYSRYTDTQYF,TGTGCCAGCAGTTACTCCAGGTACACAGATACGCAGTATTTT,NA,TRBV6-5,NA,TRBJ2-3
CASSLAEDYEQYF,TGTGCCAGCAGCTTAGCAGAAGACTACGAGCAGTACTTC,NA,TRBV7-2,many,TRBJ2-7
CASSSNSGGLYNEQFF,TGTGCCAGCAGTTCCAACTCGGGGGGGCTCTACAATGAGCAGTTCTTC,TRBD2,TRBV6-2/TRBV6-3,NA,TRBJ2-1
CASSLLTSGGGQGTQYF,TGTGCCAGCAGTTTATTGACTAGCGGGGGTGGGCAAGGTACGCAGTATTTT,TRBD2,TRBV28,NA,TRBJ2-3
CASSPGTSQETQYF,TGTGCCAGCAGCCCCGGGACAAGCCAAGAGACCCAGTACTTC,NA,TRBV6-6,NA,TRBJ2-5
CASRNDRDTQYF,TGTGCCAGCAGAAACGACAGAGATACGCAGTATTTT,NA,TRBV12-3/TRBV12-4,few,TRBJ2-3
CASSHRGAVGGNTIYF,TGCGCCAGCAGTCATCGGGGGGCAGTGGGAGGAAACACCATATATTTT,NA,TRBV23-1,NA,TRBJ1-3
CASRLRDPGLNTQYF,TGTGCCAGCAGACTTAGGGATCCGGGTCTGAATACGCAGTATTTT,NA,TRBV2,NA,TRBJ2-3
CASSLWSGRADNSPLHF,TGTGCCAGCAGCTTATGGTCAGGCAGGGCGGATAATTCACCCCTCCACTTT,NA,TRBV7-8,many,TRBJ1-6
CASSLAGGLAGSNEQFF,TGTGCCAGCAGCTTAGCTGGTGGGCTAGCGGGTAGCAATGAGCAGTTCTTC,TRBD2,TRBV7-6,many,TRBJ2-1
CASSYRGTYGYTF,TGTGCCAGCAGCTACAGGGGGACCTATGGCTACACCTTC,TRBD1,TRBV7-8,few,TRBJ1-2
CASSTGTGVQPQHF,TGTGCCAGCAGCACCGGGACAGGGGTTCAGCCCCAGCATTTT,TRBD1,TRBV12-3/TRBV12-4,NA,TRBJ1-5
CASSAEAGSYYEQYF,TGTGCCAGCAGCGCGGAAGCGGGGTCGTACTACGAGCAGTACTTC,TRBD2,TRBV7-9,many,TRBJ2-7
CASSTGTSGGDGTDTQYF,TGTGCCAGCAGTACAGGGACTAGCGGGGGGGATGGCACAGATACGCAGTATTTT,TRBD2,TRBV6-1,NA,TRBJ2-3
CSVESGASGRREQYF,TGCAGCGTTGAAAGCGGGGCCAGTGGGAGGAGGGAGCAGTACTTC,TRBD2,TRBV29-1,many,TRBJ2-7
CATEGAFDTEAFF,TGTGCCACGGAAGGGGCGTTTGACACTGAAGCTTTCTTT,NA,TRBV19,NA,TRBJ1-1
CASSLSLFAGGPTGELFF,TGTGCCAGCAGTTTATCTCTTTTTGCGGGGGGGCCCACCGGGGAGCTGTTTTTT,TRBD2,TRBV28,NA,TRBJ2-2
CASSSGQTYGYTF,TGTGCCAGCAGCTCGGGACAGACCTATGGCTACACCTTC,TRBD1,TRBV7-9,many,TRBJ1-2
CASSEQGQGPSYEQYF,TGTGCCAGCAGTGAACAGGGACAGGGCCCTTCCTACGAGCAGTACTTC,TRBD1,TRBV2,NA,TRBJ2-7
CASSSDRVTDTQYF,TGTGCCAGCAGTTCGGACAGAGTCACAGATACGCAGTATTTT,NA,TRBV6-5,many,TRBJ2-3
CATGTGGYEQYF,TGTGCCACCGGGACAGGGGGCTACGAGCAGTACTTC,TRBD1,TRBV6-1,few,TRBJ2-7
CSARSGGVYNEQFF,TGCAGTGCTCGTAGCGGGGGAGTCTACAATGAGCAGTTCTTC,TRBD2,TRBV20-1,many,TRBJ2-1
CASSRTTGDLNTEAFF,TGTGCCAGCAGCCGAACCACAGGGGACCTAAACACTGAAGCTTTCTTT,TRBD1,TRBV14,NA,TRBJ1-1
CASSHVGRGDGYTF,TGTGCCAGCAGCCACGTGGGGAGAGGCGACGGCTACACCTTC,NA,TRBV7-9,NA,TRBJ1-2
CATSGSLAGATNTQYF,TGTGCCACCAGCGGCTCCCTAGCGGGGGCCACGAATACGCAGTATTTT,TRBD2,TRBV15,NA,TRBJ2-3
CSARDKSRNQETQYF,TGCAGTGCTAGAGATAAGTCACGGAACCAAGAGACCCAGTACTTC,NA,TRBV20-1,NA,TRBJ2-5
CASSPTGAPAYGYTF,TGTGCCAGCAGCCCGACAGGGGCCCCTGCCTATGGCTACACCTTC,TRBD1,TRBV12-3/TRBV12-4,many,TRBJ1-2
CSAQGLAGGGTDTQYF,TGCAGTGCTCAGGGACTAGCGGGGGGGGGCACAGATACGCAGTATTTT,TRBD2,TRBV20-1,few,TRBJ2-3
CASSPASGGTGELFF,TGTGCCAGCAGTCCGGCTAGCGGGGGCACCGGGGAGCTGTTTTTT,TRBD2,TRBV7-2,many,TRBJ2-2